The rows below give T cell receptor beta chains drawn from one sample of a study of blood T cell repertoires in COVID-19. The method was immunoSEQ multiplex PCR; TCRdb's version includes in-frame clones alone and lacks a portion of them. The sample comprises around 40,000 clones, approximately 87% of which are singletons, and 3% to 5% rests with the top ten. The material sequenced was peripheral blood. These receptors all come from a man between 35 and 55 years old with COVID-19, enrolled during active disease. CDR3s include the opening cysteine and the closing phenylalanine or tryptophan.

CATTGLAGGPDEQFF,TRBV24-1,TRBJ2-1
CASWTGKRNQPQHF,TRBV6-5,TRBJ1-5
CASSFAEGQPNEKLFF,TRBV7-9,TRBJ1-4
CASLEAGRAFF,TRBV2,TRBJ1-1
CASSPPGPYNEQFF,TRBV18,TRBJ2-1
CASQQGATNEKLFF,TRBV19,TRBJ1-4
CASSFGHTENTEAFF,TRBV5-1,TRBJ1-1
CASSAETGTSAGTQYF,TRBV2,TRBJ2-3
CASSPPLRDFQGTDTQYF,TRBV18,TRBJ2-3
CASSIPLYRVRDNQPQHF,TRBV19,TRBJ1-5
CASSRMTGGLAGYTF,TRBV14,TRBJ1-2
CAWSVSAGSPLHF,TRBV30,TRBJ1-6
CASSWTGGKSSPLHF,TRBV5-6,TRBJ1-6
CASSLEAGHGYTF,TRBV5-1,TRBJ1-2
CAWSVPWGDYQPQHF,TRBV30,TRBJ1-5
CASSPHGRAIETQYF,TRBV27,TRBJ2-5
CASSVQENTEAFF,TRBV25-1,TRBJ1-1
CAISEQGNQPQHF,TRBV10-3,TRBJ1-5
CASGLVRGVWDSSSPSTDTQYF,TRBV12-5,TRBJ2-3
CASSPQAATNEKLFF,TRBV9,TRBJ1-4
CASTYTGTGRETQYF,TRBV5-1,TRBJ2-5
CATSDVTGGHYNEQFF,TRBV24-1,TRBJ2-1
CASSLSNRVSPLHF,TRBV27,TRBJ1-6